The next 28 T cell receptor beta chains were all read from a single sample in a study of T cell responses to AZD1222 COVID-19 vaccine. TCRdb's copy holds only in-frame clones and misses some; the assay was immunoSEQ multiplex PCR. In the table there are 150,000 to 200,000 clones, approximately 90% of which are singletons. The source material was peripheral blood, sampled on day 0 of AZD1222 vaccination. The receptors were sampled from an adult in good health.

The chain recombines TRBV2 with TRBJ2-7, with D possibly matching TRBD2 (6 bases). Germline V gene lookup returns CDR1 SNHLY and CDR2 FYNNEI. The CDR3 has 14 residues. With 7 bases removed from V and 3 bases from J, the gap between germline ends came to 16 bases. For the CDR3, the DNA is TGTGCCAGCAATTTGATAGCGGTCATCTACGAGCAGTACTTC. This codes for CASNLIAVIYEQYF.

CDR3 in DNA: TGTGCCTGGAGTGTGATGGAGCGGCAGTTCTTC. Its protein product is CAWSVMERQFF. The gene calls are TRBV30 and TRBJ2-1; D unresolved. CDR3 size: 11 residues. The germline V gene has CDR1 GTSNPN and CDR2 SVGIG (reference sequence). V was shortened by 0 bases and J by 12 bases, with 9 bases between the two germline ends.

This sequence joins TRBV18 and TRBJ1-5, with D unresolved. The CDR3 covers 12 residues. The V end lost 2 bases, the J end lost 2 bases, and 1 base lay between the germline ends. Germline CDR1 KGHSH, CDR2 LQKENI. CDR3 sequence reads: CASSPGNQPQHF. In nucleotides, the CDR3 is TGTGCCAGCTCACCAGGCAATCAGCCCCAGCATTTT.

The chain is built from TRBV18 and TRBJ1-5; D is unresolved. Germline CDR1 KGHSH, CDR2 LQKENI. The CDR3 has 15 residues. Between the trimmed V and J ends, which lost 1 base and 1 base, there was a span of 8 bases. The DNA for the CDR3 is TGTGCCAGCTCACCACTAGCCGGGAGCAATCAGCCCCAGCATTTT. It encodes CASSPLAGSNQPQHF.

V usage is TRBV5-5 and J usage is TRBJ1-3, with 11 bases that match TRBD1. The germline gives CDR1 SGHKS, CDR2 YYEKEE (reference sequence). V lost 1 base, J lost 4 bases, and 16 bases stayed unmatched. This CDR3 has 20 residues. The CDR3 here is CASSLNYRTGGFTEGNTIYF. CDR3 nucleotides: TGTGCCAGCAGCTTGAATTATAGGACAGGGGGCTTCACTGAAGGAAACACCATATATTTT.

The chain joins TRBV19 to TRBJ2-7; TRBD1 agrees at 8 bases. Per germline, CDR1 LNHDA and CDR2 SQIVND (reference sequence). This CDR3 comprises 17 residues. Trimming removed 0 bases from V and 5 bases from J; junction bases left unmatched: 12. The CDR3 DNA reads TGTGCCAGTAGTATAGAACATTCCGGGACAGGAGGCCACGAGCAGTACTTC. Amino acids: CASSIEHSGTGGHEQYF.

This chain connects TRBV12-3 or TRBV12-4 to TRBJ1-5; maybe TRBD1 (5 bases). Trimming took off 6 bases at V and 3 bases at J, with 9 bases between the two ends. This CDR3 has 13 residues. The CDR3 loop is CASSWGFNQPQHF. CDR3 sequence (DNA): TGTGCCAGCAGCTGGGGCTTCAATCAGCCCCAGCATTTT.

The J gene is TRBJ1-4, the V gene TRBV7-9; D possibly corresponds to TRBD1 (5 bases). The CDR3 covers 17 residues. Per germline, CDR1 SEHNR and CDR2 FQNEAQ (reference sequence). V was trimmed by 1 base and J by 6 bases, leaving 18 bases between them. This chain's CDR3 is CASSLVKGLIIDEKLFF. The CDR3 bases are TGTGCCAGCAGCTTAGTAAAGGGACTAATAATCGATGAAAAACTGTTTTTT.

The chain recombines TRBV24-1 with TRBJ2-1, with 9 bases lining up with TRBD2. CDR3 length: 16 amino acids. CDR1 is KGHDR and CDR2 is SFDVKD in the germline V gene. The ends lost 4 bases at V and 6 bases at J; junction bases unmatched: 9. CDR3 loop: CATSDRVASGINEQFF. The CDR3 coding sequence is TGTGCCACCAGTGACCGCGTGGCTAGCGGGATCAATGAGCAGTTCTTC.

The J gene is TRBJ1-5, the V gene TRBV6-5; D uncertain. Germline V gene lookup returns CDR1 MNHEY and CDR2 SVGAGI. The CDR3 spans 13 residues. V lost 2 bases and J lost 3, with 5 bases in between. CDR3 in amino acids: CASSYRVNQPQHF. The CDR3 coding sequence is TGTGCCAGCAGTTACCGTGTCAATCAGCCCCAGCATTTT.

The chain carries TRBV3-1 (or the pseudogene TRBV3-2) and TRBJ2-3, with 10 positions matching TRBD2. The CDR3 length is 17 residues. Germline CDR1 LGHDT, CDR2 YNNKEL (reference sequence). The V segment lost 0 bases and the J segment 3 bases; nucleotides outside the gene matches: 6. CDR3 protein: CASSQEGVAGGTDTQYF. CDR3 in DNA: TGTGCCAGCAGCCAAGAAGGGGTAGCGGGAGGAACAGATACGCAGTATTTT.

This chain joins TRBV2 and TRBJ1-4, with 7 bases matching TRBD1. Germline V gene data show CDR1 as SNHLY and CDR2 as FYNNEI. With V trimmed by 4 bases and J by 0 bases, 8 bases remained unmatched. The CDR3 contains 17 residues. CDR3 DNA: TGTGCCAGCAGTGTCCAACCAGGGACAGCAACTAATGAAAAACTGTTTTTT. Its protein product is CASSVQPGTATNEKLFF.

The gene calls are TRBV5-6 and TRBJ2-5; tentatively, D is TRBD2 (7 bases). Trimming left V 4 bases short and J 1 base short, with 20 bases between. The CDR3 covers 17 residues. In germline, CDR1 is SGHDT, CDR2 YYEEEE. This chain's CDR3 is CASSPVGGAGLQETQYF. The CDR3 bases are TGTGCCAGCAGCCCCGTGGGGGGGGCGGGCCTCCAAGAGACCCAGTACTTC.

The CDR3 sequence: CASSLVGTTLAKNIQYF. The DNA of the CDR3 is TGCGCCAGCAGCTTGGTGGGCACTACCTTAGCCAAAAACATTCAGTACTTC. This chain connects TRBV5-1 to TRBJ2-4; D ambiguous. The germline V gene encodes CDR1 SGHRS and CDR2 YFSETQ. The CDR3 is made up of 17 amino acids. Trimming took 0 bases from V and 0 from J, leaving 13 bases between them. The full variable domain, with the rest looked up from reference TRBV5-1 and TRBJ2-4, is KAGVTQTPRYLIKTRGQQVTLSCSPISGHRSVSWYQQTPGQGLQFLFEYFSETQRNKGNFPGRFSGRQFSNSRSEMNVSTLELGDSALYLCASSLVGTTLAKNIQYFGAGTRLSVL.

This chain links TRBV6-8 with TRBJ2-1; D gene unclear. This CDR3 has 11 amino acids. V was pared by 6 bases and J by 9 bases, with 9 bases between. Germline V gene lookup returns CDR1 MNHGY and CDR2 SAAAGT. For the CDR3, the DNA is TGTGCCAGCAGCCCCTTCCGTGAGCAGTTCTTC. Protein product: CASSPFREQFF.

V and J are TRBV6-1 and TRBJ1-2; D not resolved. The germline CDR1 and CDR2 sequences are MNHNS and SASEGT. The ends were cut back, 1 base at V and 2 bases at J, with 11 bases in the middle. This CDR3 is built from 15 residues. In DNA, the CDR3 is TGTGCCAGCAGTGAAGGTGATAGTTCCAACTATGGCTACACCTTC. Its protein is CASSEGDSSNYGYTF.

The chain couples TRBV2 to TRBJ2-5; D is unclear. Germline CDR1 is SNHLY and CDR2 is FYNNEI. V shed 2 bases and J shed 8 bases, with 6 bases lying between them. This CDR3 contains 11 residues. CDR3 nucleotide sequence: TGTGCCAGCAGTGAACTAGTTACCCAGTACTTC. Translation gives CASSELVTQYF.

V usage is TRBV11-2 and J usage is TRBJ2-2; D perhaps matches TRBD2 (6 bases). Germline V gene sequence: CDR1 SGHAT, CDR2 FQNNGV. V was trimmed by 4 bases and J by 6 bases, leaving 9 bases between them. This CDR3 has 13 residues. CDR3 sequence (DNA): TGTGCCAGCAGCTCATCGGGGGCCGGGGAGCTGTTTTTT. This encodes CASSSSGAGELFF.

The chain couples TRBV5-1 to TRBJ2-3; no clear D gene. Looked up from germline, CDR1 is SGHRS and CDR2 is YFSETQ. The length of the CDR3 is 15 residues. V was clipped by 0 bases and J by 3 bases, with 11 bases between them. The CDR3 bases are TGCGCCAGCAGCTTGGAGGTCCGTGGGACAGATACGCAGTATTTT. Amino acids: CASSLEVRGTDTQYF.

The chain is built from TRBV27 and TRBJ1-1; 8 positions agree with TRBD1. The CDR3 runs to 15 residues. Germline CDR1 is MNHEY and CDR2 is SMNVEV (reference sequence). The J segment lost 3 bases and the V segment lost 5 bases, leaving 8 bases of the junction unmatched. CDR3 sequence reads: CASSPRTGPHTEAFF. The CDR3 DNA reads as TGTGCCAGCAGTCCGCGGACAGGGCCCCACACTGAAGCTTTCTTT.

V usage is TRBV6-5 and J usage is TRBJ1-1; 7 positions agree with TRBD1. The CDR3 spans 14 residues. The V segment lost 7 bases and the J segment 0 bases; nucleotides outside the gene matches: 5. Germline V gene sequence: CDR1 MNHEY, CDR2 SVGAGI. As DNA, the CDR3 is TGTGCCAGCAAAACCGGGACAGTGAACACTGAAGCTTTCTTT. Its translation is CASKTGTVNTEAFF.

CDR3 in DNA: TGTGCCAGCAGCGCCGGGACAAGGGGGTACAATGAGCAGTTCTTC. Translating it yields CASSAGTRGYNEQFF. V gene TRBV6-5 combines with J gene TRBJ2-1, with a tentative D call TRBD1 (6 bases). With 6 bases removed from V and 4 bases from J, the gap between germline ends came to 16 bases. Germline loops: CDR1 MNHEY, CDR2 SVGAGI. The CDR3 runs 15 residues.

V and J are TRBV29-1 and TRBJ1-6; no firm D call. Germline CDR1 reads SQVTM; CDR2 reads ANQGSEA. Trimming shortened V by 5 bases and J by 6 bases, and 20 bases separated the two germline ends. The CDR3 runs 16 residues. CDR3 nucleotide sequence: TGCAGCGTTCGGGAGGGCTCTGTTCATTGTAATTCACCCCTCCACTTT. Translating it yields CSVREGSVHCNSPLHF.

Here the CDR3 reads CASSPRTANYGYTF. CDR3 in DNA: TGTGCCAGCAGCCCTCGGACAGCGAACTATGGCTACACCTTC. The chain employs TRBV21-1 and TRBJ1-2; the table's D call, TRBD1, has no DNA check behind it. TRBV21-1 is marked as a pseudogene. This CDR3 is 14 amino acids long.

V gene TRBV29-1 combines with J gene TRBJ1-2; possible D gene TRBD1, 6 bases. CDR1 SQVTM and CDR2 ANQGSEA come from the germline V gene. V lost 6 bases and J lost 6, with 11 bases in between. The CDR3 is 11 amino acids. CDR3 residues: CSVGQTNGYTF. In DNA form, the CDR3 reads TGCAGCGTAGGACAGACAAATGGCTACACCTTC.

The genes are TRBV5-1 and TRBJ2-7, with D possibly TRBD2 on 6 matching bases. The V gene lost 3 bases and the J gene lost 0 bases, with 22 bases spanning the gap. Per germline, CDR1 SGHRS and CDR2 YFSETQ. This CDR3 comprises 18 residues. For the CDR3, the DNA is TGCGCCAGCAGCTCTGGCCCTGGAGGCGGGACCAGCTCCTACGAGCAGTACTTC. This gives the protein CASSSGPGGGTSSYEQYF.

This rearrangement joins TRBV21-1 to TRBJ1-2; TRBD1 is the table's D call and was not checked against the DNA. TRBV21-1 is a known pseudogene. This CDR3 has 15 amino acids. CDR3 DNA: TGTGCCAGCAGCAAAATAGGGACAGGCCACTATGGCTACACCTTC. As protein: CASSKIGTGHYGYTF.

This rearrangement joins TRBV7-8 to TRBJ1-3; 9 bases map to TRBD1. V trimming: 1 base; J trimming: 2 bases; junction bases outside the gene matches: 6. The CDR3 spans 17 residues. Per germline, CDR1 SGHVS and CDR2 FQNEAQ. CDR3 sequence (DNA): TGTGCCAGCAGCTTAGAAGGGACAGGGAGTGCTGGAAACACCATATATTTT. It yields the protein CASSLEGTGSAGNTIYF.